This T cell receptor beta chain emerged from a study of immune reconstitution after stem cell transplant in scleroderma. This clonotype was seen a handful of times. TCRdb re-derived calls from the RT-PCR reads in MiXCR, one entry per CDR3 protein. The sample has around 5,600 distinct CDR3 sequences, around 8% seen once. Germline V gives CDR1 SGHTA, CDR2 FQGNSA. The CDR3 is made up of 15 amino acids. V shed 0 bases and J shed 1 base, with 8 bases lying between them. The sample was taken before or after autologous hematopoietic stem cell transplantation (not recorded which). The sequence derives from a male donor with systemic sclerosis. The chain joins TRBV7-2 to TRBJ2-3; no firm D call. The CDR3 is CASSLAAPGTDTQYF. The CDR3 nucleotides read TGTGCCAGCAGCTTAGCCGCCCCGGGCACAGATACGCAGTATTTT. The full variable domain, rest sourced from reference TRBV7-2 and TRBJ2-3, is GAGVSQSPSNKVTEKGKDVELRCDPISGHTALYWYRQSLGQGLEFLIYFQGNSAPDKSGLPSDRFSAERTGGSVSTLTIQRTQQEDSAVYLCASSLAAPGTDTQYFGPGTRLTVL.